The rows below give T cell receptor beta chains drawn from one sample of a study of radiotherapy plus CTLA-4 blockade in lung cancer. Clones were sequenced by immunoSEQ multiplex PCR, and TCRdb holds only the in-frame ones, with some missing. This sample carries about 85,000 clones, approximately 83% of them seen once, and the ten largest clones take approximately 2.2%. The sequencing here drew on peripheral blood, taken from a patient treated with radiotherapy plus ipilimumab. The receptors here all came from a human donor with non-small cell lung cancer who had a partial response to radiotherapy plus ipilimumab. Each CDR3 is given with its conserved first and last residue. Each record gives: V gene, D gene, J gene, clone size, CDR3 DNA, CDR3 protein. D genes are given only for firm matches. Clone size is shown for a subset of rows, as once, few, many or a class of expanded clone.

V gene: TRBV6-5; D gene: .; J gene: TRBJ1-1; clone size: .; CDR3 DNA: TGTGCCAGCAGGCGAGGGGGATTAAACACTGAAGCTTTCTTT; CDR3 protein: CASRRGGLNTEAFF
V gene: TRBV14; D gene: .; J gene: TRBJ2-7; clone size: .; CDR3 DNA: TGTGCCAGCAGCCAAGAAGGCCCCGATGCGGCGGTCTACGAGCAGTACTTC; CDR3 protein: CASSQEGPDAAVYEQYF
V gene: TRBV7-9; D gene: .; J gene: TRBJ1-1; clone size: .; CDR3 DNA: TGTGCCAGCAGCTTAAGGGGACTTGGGGATACTGAAGCTTTCTTT; CDR3 protein: CASSLRGLGDTEAFF
V gene: TRBV13; D gene: .; J gene: TRBJ2-5; clone size: .; CDR3 DNA: TGTGCCAGCAGCTTAACCGGGTATTTCCAAGAGACCCAGTACTTC; CDR3 protein: CASSLTGYFQETQYF
V gene: TRBV10-3; D gene: .; J gene: TRBJ2-1; clone size: .; CDR3 DNA: TGTGCCATCAGCGGGACACAATCCTACAATGAGCAGTTCTTC; CDR3 protein: CAISGTQSYNEQFF
V gene: TRBV7-3; D gene: .; J gene: TRBJ2-2; clone size: .; CDR3 DNA: TGTGCCAGCAGCCCTACCGGGACAAACACCGGGGAGCTGTTTTTT; CDR3 protein: CASSPTGTNTGELFF
V gene: TRBV18; D gene: .; J gene: TRBJ1-3; clone size: few; CDR3 DNA: TGTGCCAGTTCACCGAGCTCTGGAAACACCATATATTTT; CDR3 protein: CASSPSSGNTIYF
V gene: TRBV7-7; D gene: TRBD2; J gene: TRBJ2-3; clone size: .; CDR3 DNA: TGTGCTAGCAGCTTAGGGAGGGCAGATACGCAGTATTTT; CDR3 protein: CASSLGRADTQYF
V gene: TRBV29-1; D gene: .; J gene: TRBJ2-3; clone size: .; CDR3 DNA: TGCAGCGTTGAACCCAACACAGATACGCAGTATTTT; CDR3 protein: CSVEPNTDTQYF
V gene: TRBV29-1; D gene: TRBD2; J gene: TRBJ2-7; clone size: .; CDR3 DNA: TGCAGCGTTGAAGATCGAGGCGGGAGTCTCTACGAGCAGTACTTC; CDR3 protein: CSVEDRGGSLYEQYF
V gene: TRBV6-1; D gene: .; J gene: TRBJ2-2; clone size: .; CDR3 DNA: TGTGCCAGCAGTGAATCGGGCACCGGGGAGCTGTTTTTT; CDR3 protein: CASSESGTGELFF
V gene: TRBV2; D gene: .; J gene: TRBJ1-4; clone size: .; CDR3 DNA: TGTGCCAGCACATATTGGGCCCTTAATGAAAAACTGTTTTTT; CDR3 protein: CASTYWALNEKLFF
V gene: TRBV30; D gene: TRBD2; J gene: TRBJ2-7; clone size: .; CDR3 DNA: TGTGCCTGGAGTGCTCCGGGACTAGCAAGCTACGAGCAGTACTTC; CDR3 protein: CAWSAPGLASYEQYF
V gene: TRBV27; D gene: .; J gene: TRBJ1-1; clone size: .; CDR3 DNA: TGTGCCAGCAGTTTTCAGTCCCTCCTCGGGAGGGCTGAAGCTTTCTTT; CDR3 protein: CASSFQSLLGRAEAFF
V gene: TRBV6-6; D gene: .; J gene: TRBJ2-2; clone size: .; CDR3 DNA: TGTGCCAGCAGGGATACCGGGAAGGGATGGGCCGGGGAGCTGTTTTTT; CDR3 protein: CASRDTGKGWAGELFF
V gene: TRBV28; D gene: .; J gene: TRBJ2-5; clone size: once; CDR3 DNA: TGTGCCAGCAGTCCCCCAGGGTCAGGGTCGTACTTC; CDR3 protein: CASSPPGSGSYF
V gene: TRBV27; D gene: .; J gene: TRBJ2-7; clone size: .; CDR3 DNA: TGTGCCAGCAGTTTGAACAGGGTTGGGGAGCAGTACTTC; CDR3 protein: CASSLNRVGEQYF
V gene: TRBV15; D gene: .; J gene: TRBJ2-2; clone size: .; CDR3 DNA: TGTGCCACCAGCAGCCCTCACACCGGGGAGCTGTTTTTT; CDR3 protein: CATSSPHTGELFF
V gene: TRBV25-1; D gene: TRBD2; J gene: TRBJ2-1; clone size: .; CDR3 DNA: TGTGCCAGCAGAACTAGCGGCCAATCCTACAATGAGCAGTTCTTC; CDR3 protein: CASRTSGQSYNEQFF